This passage covers 5 T cell receptor beta chains from one sample sequenced in a study of blood T cells in healthy people across ages (dated by TCRdb to the mid-2010s). Library preparation used 5' RACE. The run used an Illumina HiSeq 2500. A second PCR of 7 to 11 cycles was performed with a sample-barcoded 5' primer and a J-beta primer mix. The public reads were quality trimmed at Q25 with fastp and then assembled into clones with MiXCR by TCRdb, keeping productive beta chains. Each CDR3 protein gets just one entry, which takes the most common genes and DNA from the rows behind it. The sample table lists about 1,400,000 distinct CDR3 sequences, roughly 45% of them with a count of one. Clones ranked in the top ten supply 7.9% of the sample. The sample comprised blood. Receptors originate from a woman aged 18-29 years in good health.

This clonotype occurred once. V is TRBV10-3 and J is TRBJ2-6; possible D gene TRBD2, 6 bases. Germline values: CDR1 ENHRY, CDR2 SYGVKD. Trimming removed 3 bases at V and 2 bases at J, with 23 bases between. The CDR3 is 20 residues long. The CDR3 reads CAISESLAVLIGTGANVLTF. CDR3 sequence (DNA): TGTGCCATCAGTGAATCCTTAGCGGTCCTGATTGGGACTGGGGCCAACGTCCTGACTTTC.

This clonotype showed up just a few times. The chain uses TRBV4-1 and TRBJ1-3; no clear D. Trimming removed 4 bases at V and 2 bases at J, with 12 bases between. The V gene's germline CDR1 is MGHRA and CDR2 YSYEKL. The CDR3 covers 15 residues. CDR3 sequence (DNA): TGCGCCAGCAGCCCACAAGCTAGTACTGGAAACACCATATATTTT. It translates to CASSPQASTGNTIYF.

This clonotype was counted at least ten times. The V and J genes are TRBV10-3 and TRBJ1-2; D unresolved. V gave up 2 bases and J gave up 0 bases, with 7 bases separating them. Germline loops: CDR1 ENHRY, CDR2 SYGVKD. The CDR3 has 14 amino acids. The CDR3 is CAISEPEANYGYTF. CDR3 coding DNA: TGTGCCATCAGTGAGCCCGAAGCTAACTATGGCTACACCTTC.

This sequence joins TRBV5-1 and TRBJ1-1; D might be TRBD1 (6 bases). The CDR3 extends over 15 amino acids. Germline-derived CDR1 and CDR2 are SGHRS and YFSETQ. Trimming shortened V by 4 bases and J by 7 bases, and 20 bases separated the two germline ends. CDR3 DNA sequence: TGCGCCAGCAGCAGGTTCGGACAGCCCACAATTGAAGCTTTCTTT. Translating it yields CASSRFGQPTIEAFF.

The CDR3 DNA follows: TGTGCCAGCAGTGGTAGTCCGGATCAGCCCCAGCATTTT. It encodes CASSGSPDQPQHF. This chain uses TRBV2 with TRBJ1-5; D call uncertain. The V end was cut by 4 bases, the J end by 5 bases, with 9 bases between. This CDR3 is 13 amino acids long. Looked up from germline, CDR1 is SNHLY and CDR2 is FYNNEI.